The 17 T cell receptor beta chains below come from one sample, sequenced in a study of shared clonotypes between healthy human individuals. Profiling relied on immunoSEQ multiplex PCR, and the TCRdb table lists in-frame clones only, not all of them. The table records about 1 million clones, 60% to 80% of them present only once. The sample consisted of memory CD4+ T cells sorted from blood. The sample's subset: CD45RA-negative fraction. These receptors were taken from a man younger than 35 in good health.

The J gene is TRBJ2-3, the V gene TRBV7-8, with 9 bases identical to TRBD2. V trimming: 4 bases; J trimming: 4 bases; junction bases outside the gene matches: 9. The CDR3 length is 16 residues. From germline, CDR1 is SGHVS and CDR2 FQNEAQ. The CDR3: CASSSGSGGGADTQYF. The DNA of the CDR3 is TGTGCCAGCAGCTCGGGTAGCGGGGGCGGGGCAGATACGCAGTATTTT.

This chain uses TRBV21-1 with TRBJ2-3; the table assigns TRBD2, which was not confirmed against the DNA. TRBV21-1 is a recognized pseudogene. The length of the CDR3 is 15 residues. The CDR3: CATYQTSGRPDTQYF. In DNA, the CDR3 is TGTGCCACGTACCAGACTAGCGGGAGGCCAGATACGCAGTATTTT.

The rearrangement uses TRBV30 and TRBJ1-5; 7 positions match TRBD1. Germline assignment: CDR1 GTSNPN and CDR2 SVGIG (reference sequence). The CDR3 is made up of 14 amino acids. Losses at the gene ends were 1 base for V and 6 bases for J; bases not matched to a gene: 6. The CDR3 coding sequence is TGTGCCTGGAGTGGTAAAGGGGGCTCTCAGCCCCAGCATTTT. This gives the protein CAWSGKGGSQPQHF.

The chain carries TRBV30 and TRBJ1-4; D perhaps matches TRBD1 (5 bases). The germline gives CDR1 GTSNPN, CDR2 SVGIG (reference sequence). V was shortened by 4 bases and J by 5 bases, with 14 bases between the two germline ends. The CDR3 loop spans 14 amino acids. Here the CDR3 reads CAWTRQTPNEKLFF. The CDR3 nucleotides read TGTGCCTGGACAAGACAGACCCCCAATGAAAAACTGTTTTTT.

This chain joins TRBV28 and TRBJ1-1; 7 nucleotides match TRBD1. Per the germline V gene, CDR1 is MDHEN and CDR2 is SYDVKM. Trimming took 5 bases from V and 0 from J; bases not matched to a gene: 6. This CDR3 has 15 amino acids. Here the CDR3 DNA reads TGTGCCAGCAGTCAGGGACAGCCCATGAACACTGAAGCTTTCTTT. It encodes CASSQGQPMNTEAFF.

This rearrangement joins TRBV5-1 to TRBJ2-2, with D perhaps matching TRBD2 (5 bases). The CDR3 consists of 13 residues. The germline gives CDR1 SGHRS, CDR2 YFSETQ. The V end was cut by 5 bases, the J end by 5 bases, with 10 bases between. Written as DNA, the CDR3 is TGCGCCAGCAGGGACGGCGGGACCGGGGAGCTGTTTTTT. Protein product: CASRDGGTGELFF. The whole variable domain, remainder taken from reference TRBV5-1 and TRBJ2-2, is KAGVTQTPRYLIKTRGQQVTLSCSPISGHRSVSWYQQTPGQGLQFLFEYFSETQRNKGNFPGRFSGRQFSNSRSEMNVSTLELGDSALYLCASRDGGTGELFFGEGSRLTVL.

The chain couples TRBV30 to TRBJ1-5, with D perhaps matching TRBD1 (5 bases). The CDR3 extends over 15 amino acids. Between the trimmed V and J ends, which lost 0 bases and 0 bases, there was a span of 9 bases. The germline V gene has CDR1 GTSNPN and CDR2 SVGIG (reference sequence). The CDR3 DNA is TGTGCCTGGAGTGTCGACGACAGTAGCAATCAGCCCCAGCATTTT. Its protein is CAWSVDDSSNQPQHF.

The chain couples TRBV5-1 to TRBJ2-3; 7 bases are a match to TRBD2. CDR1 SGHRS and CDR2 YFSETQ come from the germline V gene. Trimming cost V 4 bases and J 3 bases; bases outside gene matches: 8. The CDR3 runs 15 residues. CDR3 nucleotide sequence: TGCGCCAGCAGCACCGGGGGGTATTTTACAGATACGCAGTATTTT. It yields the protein CASSTGGYFTDTQYF.

The CDR3 region is CASSLDVPDEQYF. CDR3 DNA: TGTGCCAGCAGCTTAGATGTTCCTGACGAGCAGTACTTC. The chain uses TRBV7-9 and TRBJ2-7, with no clear D. Trimming left V 1 base short and J 5 bases short, with 9 bases between. This CDR3 contains 13 residues. Per germline, CDR1 SEHNR and CDR2 FQNEAQ (reference sequence). The whole variable domain, filled in from reference TRBV7-9 and TRBJ2-7, reads DTGVSQNPRHKITKRGQNVTFRCDPISEHNRLYWYRQTLGQGPEFLTYFQNEAQLEKSRLLSDRFSAERPKGSFSTLEIQRTEQGDSAMYLCASSLDVPDEQYFGPGTRLTVT.

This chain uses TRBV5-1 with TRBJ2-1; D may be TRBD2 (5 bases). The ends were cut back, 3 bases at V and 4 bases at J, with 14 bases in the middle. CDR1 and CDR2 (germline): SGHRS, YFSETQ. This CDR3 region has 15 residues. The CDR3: CASSSKSEAYNEQFF. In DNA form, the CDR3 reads TGCGCCAGCAGCTCAAAGTCGGAGGCTTACAATGAGCAGTTCTTC.

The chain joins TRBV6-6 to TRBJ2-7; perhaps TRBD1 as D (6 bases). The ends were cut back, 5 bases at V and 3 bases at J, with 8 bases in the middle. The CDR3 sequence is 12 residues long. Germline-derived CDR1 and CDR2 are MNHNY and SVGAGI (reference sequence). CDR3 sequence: CASSGQFYEQYF. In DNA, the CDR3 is TGTGCCAGCAGTGGACAGTTCTACGAGCAGTACTTC.

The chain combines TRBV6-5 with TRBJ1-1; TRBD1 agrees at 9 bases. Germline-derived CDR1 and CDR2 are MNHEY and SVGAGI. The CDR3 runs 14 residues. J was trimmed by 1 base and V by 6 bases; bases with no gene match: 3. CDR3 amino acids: CASRGTGRNTEAFF. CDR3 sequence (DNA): TGTGCCAGCAGAGGGACAGGGAGGAACACTGAAGCTTTCTTT.

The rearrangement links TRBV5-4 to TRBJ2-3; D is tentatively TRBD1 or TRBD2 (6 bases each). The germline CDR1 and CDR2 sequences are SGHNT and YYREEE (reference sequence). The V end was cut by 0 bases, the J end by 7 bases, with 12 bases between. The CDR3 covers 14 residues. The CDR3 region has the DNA TGTGCCAGCAGCTTGGCGGGGGCGGGGAATACGCAGTATTTT. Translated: CASSLAGAGNTQYF. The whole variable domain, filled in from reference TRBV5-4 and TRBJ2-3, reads ETGVTQSPTHLIKTRGQQVTLRCSSQSGHNTVSWYQQALGQGPQFIFQYYREEENGRGNFPPRFSGLQFPNYSSELNVNALELDDSALYLCASSLAGAGNTQYFGPGTRLTVL.

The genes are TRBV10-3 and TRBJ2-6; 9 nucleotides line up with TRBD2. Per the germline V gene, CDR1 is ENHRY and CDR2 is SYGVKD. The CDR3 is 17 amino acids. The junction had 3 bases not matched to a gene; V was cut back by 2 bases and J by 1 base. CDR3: CAISELAGTSGANVLTF. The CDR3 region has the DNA TGTGCCATCAGTGAGCTAGCGGGGACATCTGGGGCCAACGTCCTGACTTTC.

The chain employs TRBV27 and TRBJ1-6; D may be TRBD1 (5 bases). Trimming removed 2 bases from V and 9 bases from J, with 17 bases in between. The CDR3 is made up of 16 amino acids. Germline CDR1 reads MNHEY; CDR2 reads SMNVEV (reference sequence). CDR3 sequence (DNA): TGTGCCAGCAGTTTACAAAGGACGTGGGGGAGTTCACCCCTCCACTTT. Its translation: CASSLQRTWGSSPLHF.

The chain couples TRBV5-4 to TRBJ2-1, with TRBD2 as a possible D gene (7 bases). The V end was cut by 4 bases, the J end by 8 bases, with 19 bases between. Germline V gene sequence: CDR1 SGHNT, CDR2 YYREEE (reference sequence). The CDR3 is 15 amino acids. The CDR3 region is CASSPGGGRSDEQFF. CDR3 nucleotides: TGTGCCAGCAGCCCTGGGGGCGGGAGATCGGATGAGCAGTTCTTC. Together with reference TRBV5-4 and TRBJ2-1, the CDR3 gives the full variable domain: ETGVTQSPTHLIKTRGQQVTLRCSSQSGHNTVSWYQQALGQGPQFIFQYYREEENGRGNFPPRFSGLQFPNYSSELNVNALELDDSALYLCASSPGGGRSDEQFFGPGTRLTVL.

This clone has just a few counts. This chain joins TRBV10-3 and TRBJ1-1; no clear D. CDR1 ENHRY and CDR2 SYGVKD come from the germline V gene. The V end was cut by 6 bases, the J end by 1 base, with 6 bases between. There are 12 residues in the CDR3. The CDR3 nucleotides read TGTGCCATCAGGCGACAGAACACTGAAGCTTTCTTT. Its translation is CAIRRQNTEAFF.